This T cell receptor (beta chain) was found in a study of tumor-infiltrating lymphocytes in primary liver carcinoma. Turning to the study itself: Sample counts of productive TCRbeta reads spanned roughly 3.5 to 8 million; these counts were similar across tissue types.

Starting from 450 to 500 ng of total RNA, TCR beta cDNA was produced with a primer in the constant region. Libraries for TCR beta were built through three nested multiplex PCR rounds, which together made up a slightly modified ARM-PCR procedure. One entry per CDR3 protein results from TCRdb running MiXCR on the multiplex PCR reads. The data show some 200,000 distinct CDR3 sequences, less than 65% seen once. For blood RNA, unsorted whole blood served as the source, and germline DNA was extracted too. The study's findings and limits: Tumor specimens were characterized by a significantly higher top-250-clone fraction than blood (p = 0.039).

Regarding this clonotype: The target antigen is unknown. The germline gene is not matched at one end of the junction; a read error may be the cause.

The TCR comes from an older woman with primary liver carcinoma and hepatitis B virus infection. Sequenced: peripheral blood.

CDR3 coding DNA: TGTGCCAGCAACTTGGGACAACGGAGCTCCTACGGGCAGTACTTC. Amino acids: CASNLGQRSSYGQYF. This chain joins TRBV5-6 and TRBJ2-7, with D perhaps TRBD1 (6 bases). This CDR3 comprises 15 residues. The germline CDR1 and CDR2 sequences are SGHDT and YYEEEE. Drawing the rest from reference TRBV5-6 and TRBJ2-7, the complete variable domain is DAGVTQSPTHLIKTRGQQVTLRCSPKSGHDTVSWYQQALGQGPQFIFQYYEEEERQRGNFPDRFSGHQFPNYSSELNVNALLLGDSALYLCASNLGQRSSYGQYFGPGTRLTVT.